This section outlines one TCR beta chain sequence together with its context. Its antigen is unknown. This record comes from a study of cytomegalovirus exposure and HLA in healthy donors. Study-level points and caveats: The study listed 164 cytomegalovirus-associated TCR beta chains.

Germline V lookup: CDR1 SGHRS, CDR2 YFSETQ. This CDR3 spans 16 amino acids. The trim removed 3 bases at V and 4 bases at J, leaving 11 bases unmatched. In the PCR, 60 Vbeta and 13 Jbeta primers were used. Libraries were prepared by immunoSEQ multiplex PCR; TCRdb keeps only in-frame clonotypes and omits some of them. The sample lists some 110,000 clones, 79% occurring once. Sequences were obtained from PBMCs. This chain links TRBV5-1 with TRBJ1-1; 8 positions agree with TRBD1. The TCR originated in a woman aged 18-29 years in good health and CMV-seropositive. This CDR3 reads CASSSQQGGFGTEAFF. The CDR3 region has the DNA TGCGCCAGCAGCTCCCAACAGGGGGGGTTCGGCACTGAAGCTTTCTTT.